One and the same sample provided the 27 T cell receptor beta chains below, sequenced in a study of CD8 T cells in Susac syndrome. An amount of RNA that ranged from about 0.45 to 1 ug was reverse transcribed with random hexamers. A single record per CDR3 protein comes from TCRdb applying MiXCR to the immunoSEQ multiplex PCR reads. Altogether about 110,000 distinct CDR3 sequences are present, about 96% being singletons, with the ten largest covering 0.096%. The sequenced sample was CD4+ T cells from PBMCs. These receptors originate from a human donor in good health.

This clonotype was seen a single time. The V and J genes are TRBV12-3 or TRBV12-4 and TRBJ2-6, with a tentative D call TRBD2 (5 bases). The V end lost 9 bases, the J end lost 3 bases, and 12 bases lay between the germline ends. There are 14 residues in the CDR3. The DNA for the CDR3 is TGTGCCAGTCACCTAGGGAGTGGGGCCAACGTCCTGACTTTC. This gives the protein CASHLGSGANVLTF.

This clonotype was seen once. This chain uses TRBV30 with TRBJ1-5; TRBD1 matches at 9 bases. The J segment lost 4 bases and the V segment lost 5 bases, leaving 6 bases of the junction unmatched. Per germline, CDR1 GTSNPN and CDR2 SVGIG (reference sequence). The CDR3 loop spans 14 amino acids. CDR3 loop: CAWDRGNRNQPQHF. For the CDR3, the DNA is TGTGCCTGGGACAGGGGGAACCGTAATCAGCCCCAGCATTTT.

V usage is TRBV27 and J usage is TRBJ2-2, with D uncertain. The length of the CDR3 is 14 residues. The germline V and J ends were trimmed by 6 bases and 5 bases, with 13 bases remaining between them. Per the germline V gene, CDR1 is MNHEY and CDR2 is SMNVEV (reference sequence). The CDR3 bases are TGTGCCAGCAGCAATACGGACCCGACCGGGGAGCTGTTTTTT. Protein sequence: CASSNTDPTGELFF.

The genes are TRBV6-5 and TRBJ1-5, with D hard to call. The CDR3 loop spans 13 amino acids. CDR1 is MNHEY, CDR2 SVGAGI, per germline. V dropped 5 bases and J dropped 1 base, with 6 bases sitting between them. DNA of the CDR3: TGTGCCAGCAGTCCACAAAGCAATCAGCCCCAGCATTTT. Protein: CASSPQSNQPQHF.

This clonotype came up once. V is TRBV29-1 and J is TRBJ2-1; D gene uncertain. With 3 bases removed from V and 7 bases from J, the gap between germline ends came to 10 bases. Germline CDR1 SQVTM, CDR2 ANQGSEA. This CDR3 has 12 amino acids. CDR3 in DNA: TGCAGCGTTGACGAGGTAATGAATGAGCAGTTCTTC. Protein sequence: CSVDEVMNEQFF.

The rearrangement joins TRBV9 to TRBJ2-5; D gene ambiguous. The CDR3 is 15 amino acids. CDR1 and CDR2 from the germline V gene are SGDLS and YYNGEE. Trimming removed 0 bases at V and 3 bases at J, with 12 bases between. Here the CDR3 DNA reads TGTGCCAGCAGCGTAGGCCCCGGCAATAAAGAGACCCAGTACTTC. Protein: CASSVGPGNKETQYF.

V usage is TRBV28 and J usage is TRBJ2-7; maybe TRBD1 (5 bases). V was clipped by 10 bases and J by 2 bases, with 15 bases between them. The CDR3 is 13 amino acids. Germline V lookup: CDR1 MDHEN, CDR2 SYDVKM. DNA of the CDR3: TGTGCCACCCGTCCACCAGGGCCCTACGAGCAGTACTTC. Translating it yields CATRPPGPYEQYF.

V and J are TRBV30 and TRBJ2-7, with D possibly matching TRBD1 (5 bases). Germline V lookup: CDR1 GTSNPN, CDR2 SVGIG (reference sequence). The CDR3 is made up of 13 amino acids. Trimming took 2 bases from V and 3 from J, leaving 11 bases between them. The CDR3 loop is CAWSHSQGYEQYF. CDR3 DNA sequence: TGTGCCTGGAGTCACTCTCAGGGCTACGAGCAGTACTTC.

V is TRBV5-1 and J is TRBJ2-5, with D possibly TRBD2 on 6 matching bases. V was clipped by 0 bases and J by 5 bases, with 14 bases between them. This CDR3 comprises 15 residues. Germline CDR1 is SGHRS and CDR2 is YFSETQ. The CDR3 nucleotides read TGCGCCAGCAGCTTGGCCGGAGGGAGTTCGGAGACCCAGTACTTC. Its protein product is CASSLAGGSSETQYF.

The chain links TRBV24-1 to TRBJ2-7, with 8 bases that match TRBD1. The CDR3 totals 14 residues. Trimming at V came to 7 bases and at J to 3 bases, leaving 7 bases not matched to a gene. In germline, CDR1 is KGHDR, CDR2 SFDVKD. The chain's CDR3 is CATSGQGRVYEQYF. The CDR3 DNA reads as TGTGCCACCAGCGGACAGGGCAGGGTCTACGAGCAGTACTTC.

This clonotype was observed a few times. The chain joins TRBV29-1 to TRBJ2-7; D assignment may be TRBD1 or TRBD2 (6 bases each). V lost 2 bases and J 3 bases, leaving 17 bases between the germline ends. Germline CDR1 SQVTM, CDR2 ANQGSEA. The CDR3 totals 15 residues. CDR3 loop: CSVETGQGRSYEQYF. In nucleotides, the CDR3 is TGCAGCGTTGAAACGGGGCAGGGGAGGAGCTACGAGCAGTACTTC.

CDR3 nucleotides: TGTGCCAGCAGCGTAGGGACTAGCGGGAAACAAGAGACCCAGTACTTC. As protein: CASSVGTSGKQETQYF. V and J are TRBV9 and TRBJ2-5, with 12 bases that match TRBD2. The CDR3 has 16 residues. J lost 2 bases, V lost 0 bases, and 2 bases had no gene match. Germline lookup yields CDR1 SGDLS and CDR2 YYNGEE.

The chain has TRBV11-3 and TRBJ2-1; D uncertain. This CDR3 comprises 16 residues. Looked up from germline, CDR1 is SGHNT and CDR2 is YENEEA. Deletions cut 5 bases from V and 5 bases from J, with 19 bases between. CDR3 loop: CASSVFTMKAHNEQFF. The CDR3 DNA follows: TGTGCCAGCAGCGTCTTTACCATGAAAGCCCACAATGAGCAGTTCTTC.

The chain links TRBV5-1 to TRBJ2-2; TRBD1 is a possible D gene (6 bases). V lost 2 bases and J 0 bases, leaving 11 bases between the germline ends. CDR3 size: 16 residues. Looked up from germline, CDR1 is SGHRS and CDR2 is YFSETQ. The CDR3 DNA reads TGCGCCAGCAGCTTAGAAGGACAGACGAACACCGGGGAGCTGTTTTTT. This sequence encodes CASSLEGQTNTGELFF.

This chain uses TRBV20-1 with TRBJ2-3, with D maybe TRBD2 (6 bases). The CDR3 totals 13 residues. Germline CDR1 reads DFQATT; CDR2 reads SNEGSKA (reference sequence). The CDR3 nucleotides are TGCTTCGGGGGACCCGGCGGTACAGATACGCAGTATTTT. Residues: CFGGPGGTDTQYF.

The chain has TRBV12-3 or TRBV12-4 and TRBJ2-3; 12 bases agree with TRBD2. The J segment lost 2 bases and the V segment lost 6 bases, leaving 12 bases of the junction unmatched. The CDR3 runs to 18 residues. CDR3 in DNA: TGTGCCAGCAGCTCCCAGCGATCTAGCGGGAGGGCCACAGATACGCAGTATTTT. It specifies CASSSQRSSGRATDTQYF.

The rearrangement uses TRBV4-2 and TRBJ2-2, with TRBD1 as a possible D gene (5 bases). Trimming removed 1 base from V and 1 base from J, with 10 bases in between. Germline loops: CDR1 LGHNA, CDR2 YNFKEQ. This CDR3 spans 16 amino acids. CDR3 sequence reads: CASSQVARGNTGELFF. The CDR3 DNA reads TGTGCCAGCAGCCAAGTCGCTAGGGGGAACACCGGGGAGCTGTTTTTT.

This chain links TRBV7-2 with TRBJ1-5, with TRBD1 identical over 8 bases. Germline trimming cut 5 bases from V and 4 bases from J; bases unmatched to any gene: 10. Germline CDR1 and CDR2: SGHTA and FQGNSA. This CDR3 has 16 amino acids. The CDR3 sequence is CASSPFGQGINQPQHF. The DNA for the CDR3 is TGTGCCAGCAGCCCCTTCGGACAGGGCATAAATCAGCCCCAGCATTTT.

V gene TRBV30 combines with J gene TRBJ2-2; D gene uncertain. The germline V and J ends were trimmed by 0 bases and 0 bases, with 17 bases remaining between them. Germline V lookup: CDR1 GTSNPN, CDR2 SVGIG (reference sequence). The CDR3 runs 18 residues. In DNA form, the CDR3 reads TGTGCCTGGAGTGTACTAAGGTTGGGCAGCGCGAACACCGGGGAGCTGTTTTTT. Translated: CAWSVLRLGSANTGELFF.

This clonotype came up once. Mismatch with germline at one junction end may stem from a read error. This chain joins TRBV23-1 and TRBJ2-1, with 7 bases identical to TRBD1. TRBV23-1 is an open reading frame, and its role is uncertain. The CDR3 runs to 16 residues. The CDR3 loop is CASSQSRDSSHNEQFF. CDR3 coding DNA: TGCGCCAGCAGTCAATCGAGGGACAGCTCCCACAATGAGCAGTTCTTC.

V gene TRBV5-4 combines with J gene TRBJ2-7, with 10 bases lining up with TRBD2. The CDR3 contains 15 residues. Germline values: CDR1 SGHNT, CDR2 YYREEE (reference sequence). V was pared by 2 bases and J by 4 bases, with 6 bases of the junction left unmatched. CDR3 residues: CASSFGAGGPYEQYF. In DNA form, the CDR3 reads TGTGCCAGCAGCTTTGGAGCGGGAGGGCCGTACGAGCAGTACTTC.

The CDR3 is CASSSTGAQYNEQFF. The CDR3 DNA reads as TGCGCCAGCAGCTCCACAGGGGCCCAGTACAATGAGCAGTTCTTC. V usage is TRBV5-1 and J usage is TRBJ2-1; 7 bases are shared with TRBD1. V shed 3 bases, J shed 4 bases, and the junction held 7 bases outside the gene matches. This CDR3 is built from 15 residues. Germline CDR1 is SGHRS and CDR2 is YFSETQ. Supplemented by reference TRBV5-1 and TRBJ2-1, the full variable domain reads KAGVTQTPRYLIKTRGQQVTLSCSPISGHRSVSWYQQTPGQGLQFLFEYFSETQRNKGNFPGRFSGRQFSNSRSEMNVSTLELGDSALYLCASSSTGAQYNEQFFGPGTRLTVL.

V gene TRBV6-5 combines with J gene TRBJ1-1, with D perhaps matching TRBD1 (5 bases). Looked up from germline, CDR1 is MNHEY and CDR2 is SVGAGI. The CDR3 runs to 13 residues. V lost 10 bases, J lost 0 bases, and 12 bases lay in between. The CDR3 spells CATSGQMNTEAFF. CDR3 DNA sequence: TGTGCCACCTCAGGGCAGATGAACACTGAAGCTTTCTTT.

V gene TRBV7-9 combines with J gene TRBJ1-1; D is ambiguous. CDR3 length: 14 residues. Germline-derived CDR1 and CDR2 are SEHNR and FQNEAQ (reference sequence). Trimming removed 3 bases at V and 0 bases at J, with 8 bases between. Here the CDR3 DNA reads TGTGCCAGCAGCTTGGCCATTTTGAACACTGAAGCTTTCTTT. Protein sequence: CASSLAILNTEAFF.

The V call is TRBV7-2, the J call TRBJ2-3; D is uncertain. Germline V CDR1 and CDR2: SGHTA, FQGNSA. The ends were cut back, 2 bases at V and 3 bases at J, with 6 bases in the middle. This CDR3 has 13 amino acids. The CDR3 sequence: CASSLYSTDTQYF. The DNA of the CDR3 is TGTGCCAGCAGCTTATACTCTACAGATACGCAGTATTTT.

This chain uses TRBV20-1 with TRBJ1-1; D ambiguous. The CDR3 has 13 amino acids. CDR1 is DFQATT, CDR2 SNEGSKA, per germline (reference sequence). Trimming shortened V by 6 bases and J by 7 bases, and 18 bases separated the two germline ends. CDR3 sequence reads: CSAASPDLVEAFF. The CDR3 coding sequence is TGCAGTGCCGCTTCTCCGGACCTGGTTGAAGCTTTCTTT.

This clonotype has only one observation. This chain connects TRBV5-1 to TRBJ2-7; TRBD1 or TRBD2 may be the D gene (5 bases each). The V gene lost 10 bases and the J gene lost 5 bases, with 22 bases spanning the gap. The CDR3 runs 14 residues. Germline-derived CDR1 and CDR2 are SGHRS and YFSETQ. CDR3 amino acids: CAGPPSGRPHEQYF. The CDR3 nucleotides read TGCGCCGGCCCTCCCTCGGGGCGTCCCCACGAGCAGTACTTC.